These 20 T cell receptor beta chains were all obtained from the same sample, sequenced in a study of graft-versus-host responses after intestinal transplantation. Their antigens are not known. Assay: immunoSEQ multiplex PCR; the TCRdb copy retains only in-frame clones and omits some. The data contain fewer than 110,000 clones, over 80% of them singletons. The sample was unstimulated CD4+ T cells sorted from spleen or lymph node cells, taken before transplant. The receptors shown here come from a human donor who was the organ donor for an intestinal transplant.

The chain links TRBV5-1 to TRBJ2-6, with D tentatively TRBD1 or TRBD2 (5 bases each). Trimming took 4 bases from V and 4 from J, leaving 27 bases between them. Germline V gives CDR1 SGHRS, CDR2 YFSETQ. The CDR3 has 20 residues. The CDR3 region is CASSPWGSRLQGAGANVLTF. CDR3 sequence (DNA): TGCGCCAGCAGCCCCTGGGGGTCCCGCCTCCAAGGGGCCGGGGCCAACGTCCTGACTTTC.

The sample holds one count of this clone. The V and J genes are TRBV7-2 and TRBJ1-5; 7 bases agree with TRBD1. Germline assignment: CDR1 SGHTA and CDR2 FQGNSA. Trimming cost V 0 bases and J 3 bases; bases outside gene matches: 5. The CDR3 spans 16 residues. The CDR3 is CASSLAAGGANQPQHF. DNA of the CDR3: TGTGCCAGCAGCTTAGCAGCAGGGGGTGCCAATCAGCCCCAGCATTTT.

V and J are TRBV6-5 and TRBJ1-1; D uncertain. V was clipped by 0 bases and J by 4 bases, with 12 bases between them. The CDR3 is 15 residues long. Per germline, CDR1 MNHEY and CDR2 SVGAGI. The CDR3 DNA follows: TGTGCCAGCAGTTACTCAACGGGAATAGGCACTGAAGCTTTCTTT. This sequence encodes CASSYSTGIGTEAFF.

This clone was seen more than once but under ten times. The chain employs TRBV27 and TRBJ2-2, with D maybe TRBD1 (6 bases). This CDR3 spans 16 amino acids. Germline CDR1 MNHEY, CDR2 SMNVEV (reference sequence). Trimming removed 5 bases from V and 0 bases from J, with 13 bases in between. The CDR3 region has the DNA TGTGCCAGCAGTCGTACAGGGTCCGCGAACACCGGGGAGCTGTTTTTT. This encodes CASSRTGSANTGELFF.

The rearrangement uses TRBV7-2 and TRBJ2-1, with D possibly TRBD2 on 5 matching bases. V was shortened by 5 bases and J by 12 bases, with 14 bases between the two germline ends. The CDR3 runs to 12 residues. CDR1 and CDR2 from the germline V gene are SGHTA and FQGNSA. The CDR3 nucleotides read TGTGCCAGCAGCCAATTACTAGTCCGGCAGTTCTTC. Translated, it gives CASSQLLVRQFF. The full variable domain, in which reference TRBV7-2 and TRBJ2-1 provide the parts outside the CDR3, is GAGVSQSPSNKVTEKGKDVELRCDPISGHTALYWYRQSLGQGLEFLIYFQGNSAPDKSGLPSDRFSAERTGGSVSTLTIQRTQQEDSAVYLCASSQLLVRQFFGPGTRLTVL.

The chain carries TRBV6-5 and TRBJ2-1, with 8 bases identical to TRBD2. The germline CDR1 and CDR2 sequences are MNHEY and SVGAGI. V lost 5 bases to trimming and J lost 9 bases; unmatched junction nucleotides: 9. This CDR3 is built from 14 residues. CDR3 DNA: TGTGCCAGCAGTAACCTGGCGGGGGGAACTGAGCAGTTCTTC. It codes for CASSNLAGGTEQFF.

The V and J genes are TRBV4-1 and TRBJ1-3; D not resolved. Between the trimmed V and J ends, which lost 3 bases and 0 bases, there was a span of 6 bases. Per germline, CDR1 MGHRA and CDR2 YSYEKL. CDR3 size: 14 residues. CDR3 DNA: TGCGCCAGCAGCCACCTTTTCTCTGGAAACACCATATATTTT. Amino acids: CASSHLFSGNTIYF.

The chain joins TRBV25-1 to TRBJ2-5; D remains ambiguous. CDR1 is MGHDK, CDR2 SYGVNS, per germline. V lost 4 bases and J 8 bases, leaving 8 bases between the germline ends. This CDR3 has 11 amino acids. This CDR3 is CASSGFDTQYF. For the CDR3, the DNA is TGTGCCAGCAGTGGCTTTGACACCCAGTACTTC.

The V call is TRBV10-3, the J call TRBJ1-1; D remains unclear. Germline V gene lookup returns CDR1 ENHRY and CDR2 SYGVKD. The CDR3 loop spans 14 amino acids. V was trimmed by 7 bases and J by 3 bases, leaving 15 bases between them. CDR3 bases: TGTGCCATCACTCGGGCGGGGTGGGACACTGAAGCTTTCTTT. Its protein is CAITRAGWDTEAFF.

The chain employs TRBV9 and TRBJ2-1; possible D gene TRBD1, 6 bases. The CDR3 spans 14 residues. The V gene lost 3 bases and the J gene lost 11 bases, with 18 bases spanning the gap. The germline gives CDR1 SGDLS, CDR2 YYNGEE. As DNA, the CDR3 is TGTGCCAGCAGCGCGGGACACCCTAATGTTAAGCAGTTCTTC. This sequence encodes CASSAGHPNVKQFF.

The CDR3 loop reads CASSHGHEQYF. The CDR3 DNA reads as TGTGCCAGCAGTCACGGGCACGAGCAGTACTTC. The chain links TRBV6-5 to TRBJ2-7; D remains unclear. Per germline, CDR1 MNHEY and CDR2 SVGAGI. This CDR3 comprises 11 residues. With 5 bases removed from V and 5 bases from J, the gap between germline ends came to 7 bases.

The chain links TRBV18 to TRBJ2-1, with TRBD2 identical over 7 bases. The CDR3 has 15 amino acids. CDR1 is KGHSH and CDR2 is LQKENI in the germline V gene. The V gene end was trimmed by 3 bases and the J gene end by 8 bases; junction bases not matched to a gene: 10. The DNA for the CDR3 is TGTGCCAGCTCACCGGTGTCTAGCGGCGTCGATGAGCAGTTCTTC. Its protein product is CASSPVSSGVDEQFF.

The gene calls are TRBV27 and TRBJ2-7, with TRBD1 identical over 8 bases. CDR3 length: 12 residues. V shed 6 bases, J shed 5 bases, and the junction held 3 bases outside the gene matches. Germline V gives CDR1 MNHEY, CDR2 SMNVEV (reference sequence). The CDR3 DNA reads TGTGCCAGCAGATCAGGGGGCCACGAGCAGTACTTC. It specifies CASRSGGHEQYF.

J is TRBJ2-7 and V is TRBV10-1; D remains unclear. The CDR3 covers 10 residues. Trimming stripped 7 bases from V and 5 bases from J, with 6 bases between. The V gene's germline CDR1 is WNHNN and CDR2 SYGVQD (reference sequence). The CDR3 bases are TGCGCCAGCACGGCCCACGAGCAGTACTTC. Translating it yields CASTAHEQYF.

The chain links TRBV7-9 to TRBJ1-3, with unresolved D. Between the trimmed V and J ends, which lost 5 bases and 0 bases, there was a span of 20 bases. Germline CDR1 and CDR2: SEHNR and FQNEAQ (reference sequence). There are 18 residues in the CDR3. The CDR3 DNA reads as TGTGCCAGCAGCCCCCAACGGTGGCCCCTTAGCTCTGGAAACACCATATATTTT. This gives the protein CASSPQRWPLSSGNTIYF. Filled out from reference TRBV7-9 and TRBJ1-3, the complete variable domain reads DTGVSQNPRHKITKRGQNVTFRCDPISEHNRLYWYRQTLGQGPEFLTYFQNEAQLEKSRLLSDRFSAERPKGSFSTLEIQRTEQGDSAMYLCASSPQRWPLSSGNTIYFGEGSWLTVV.

The CDR3 loop is CASTWGRGISGYTF. CDR3 sequence (DNA): TGTGCCAGCACTTGGGGACGGGGGATAAGCGGCTACACCTTC. V gene TRBV13 combines with J gene TRBJ1-2; the D gene is possibly TRBD1 (5 bases). The germline gives CDR1 PRHDT, CDR2 FYEKMQ (reference sequence). CDR3 length: 14 amino acids. Trimming removed 7 bases from V and 8 bases from J, with 20 bases in between.

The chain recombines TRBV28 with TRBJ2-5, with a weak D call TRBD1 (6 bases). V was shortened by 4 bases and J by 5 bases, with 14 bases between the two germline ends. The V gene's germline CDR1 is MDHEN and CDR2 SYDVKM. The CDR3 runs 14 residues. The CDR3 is CASSSRLQGETQYF. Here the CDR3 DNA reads TGTGCCAGCAGTTCACGACTTCAGGGGGAGACCCAGTACTTC.

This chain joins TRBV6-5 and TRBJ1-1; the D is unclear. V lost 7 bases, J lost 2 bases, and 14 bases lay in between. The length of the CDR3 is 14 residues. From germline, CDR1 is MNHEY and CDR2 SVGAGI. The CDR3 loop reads CASISPILNTEAFF. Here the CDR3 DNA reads TGTGCCAGCATTAGTCCCATTCTAAACACTGAAGCTTTCTTT.

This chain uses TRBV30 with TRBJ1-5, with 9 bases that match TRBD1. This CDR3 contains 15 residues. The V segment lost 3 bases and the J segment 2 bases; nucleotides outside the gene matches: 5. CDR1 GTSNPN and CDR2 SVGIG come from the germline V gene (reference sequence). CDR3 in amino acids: CAWSPGQGRNQPQHF. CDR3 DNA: TGTGCCTGGAGCCCGGGACAGGGACGCAATCAGCCCCAGCATTTT. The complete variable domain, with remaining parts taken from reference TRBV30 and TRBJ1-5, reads SQTIHQWPATLVQPVGSPLSLECTVEGTSNPNLYWYRQAAGRGLQLLFYSVGIGQISSEVPQNLSASRPQDRQFILSSKKLLLSDSGFYLCAWSPGQGRNQPQHFGDGTRLSIL.

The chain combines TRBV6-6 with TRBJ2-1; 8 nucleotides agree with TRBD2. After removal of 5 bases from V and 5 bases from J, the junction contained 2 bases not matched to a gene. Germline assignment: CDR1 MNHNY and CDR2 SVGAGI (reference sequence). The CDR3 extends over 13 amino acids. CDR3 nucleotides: TGTGCCAGCAGTAGACTAGCGAACAATGAGCAGTTCTTC. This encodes CASSRLANNEQFF.